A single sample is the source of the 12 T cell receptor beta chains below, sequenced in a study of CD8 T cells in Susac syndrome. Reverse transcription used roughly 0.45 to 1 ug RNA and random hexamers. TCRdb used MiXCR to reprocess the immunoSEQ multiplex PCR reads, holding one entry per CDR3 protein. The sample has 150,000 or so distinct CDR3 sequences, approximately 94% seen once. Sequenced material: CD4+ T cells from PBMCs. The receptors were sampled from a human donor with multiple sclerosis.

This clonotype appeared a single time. The chain's CDR3 is CASSFLGNAEQFF. DNA of the CDR3: TGTGCCAGCAGTTTTCTGGGTAACGCTGAGCAGTTCTTC. This chain links TRBV12-3 or TRBV12-4 with TRBJ2-1; D ambiguous. V lost 3 bases, J lost 9 bases, and 12 bases lay in between. The CDR3 is 13 residues long.

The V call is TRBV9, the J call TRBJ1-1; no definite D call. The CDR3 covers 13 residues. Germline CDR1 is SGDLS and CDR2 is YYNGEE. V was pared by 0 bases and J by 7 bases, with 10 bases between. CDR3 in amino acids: CASSVAVVGEAFF. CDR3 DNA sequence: TGTGCCAGCAGCGTAGCCGTGGTAGGTGAAGCTTTCTTT.

CDR3 loop: CASEAGQSSYNEQFF. CDR3 sequence (DNA): TGCGCCAGCGAAGCGGGACAGAGCTCCTACAATGAGCAGTTCTTC. The rearrangement links TRBV5-1 to TRBJ2-1; possibly TRBD1 or TRBD2 for D (7 bases each). Trimming pared 7 bases from V and 0 bases from J, leaving 14 bases between. The CDR3 extends over 15 amino acids. Germline V lookup: CDR1 SGHRS, CDR2 YFSETQ.

The CDR3 DNA sequence: TGCAGCGTCGGCCGGACAGGGGGCGCGGACACTGAAGCTTTCTTT. It specifies CSVGRTGGADTEAFF. This rearrangement joins TRBV29-1 to TRBJ1-1, with TRBD1 matching 11 bases. Germline V gene sequence: CDR1 SQVTM, CDR2 ANQGSEA. The CDR3 length is 15 residues. V lost 6 bases, J lost 3 bases, and 9 bases stayed unmatched.

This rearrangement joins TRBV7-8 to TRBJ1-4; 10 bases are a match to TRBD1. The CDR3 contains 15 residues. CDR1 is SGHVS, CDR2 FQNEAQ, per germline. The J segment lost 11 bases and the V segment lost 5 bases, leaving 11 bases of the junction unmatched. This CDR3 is CASSTDRGGVGKLFF. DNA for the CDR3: TGTGCCAGCAGCACGGACAGGGGGGGTGTCGGGAAACTGTTTTTT.

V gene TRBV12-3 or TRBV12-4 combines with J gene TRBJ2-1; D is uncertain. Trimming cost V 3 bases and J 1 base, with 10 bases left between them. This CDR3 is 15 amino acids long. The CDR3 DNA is TGTGCCAGCAGTTTCGGTAGTGAGTCCTACAATGAGCAGTTCTTC. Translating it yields CASSFGSESYNEQFF.

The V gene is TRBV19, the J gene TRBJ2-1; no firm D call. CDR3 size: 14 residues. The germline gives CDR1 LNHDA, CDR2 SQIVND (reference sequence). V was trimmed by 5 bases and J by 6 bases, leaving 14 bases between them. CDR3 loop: CASSPLTKPNEQFF. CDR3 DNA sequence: TGTGCCAGTAGTCCCCTGACCAAACCCAATGAGCAGTTCTTC.

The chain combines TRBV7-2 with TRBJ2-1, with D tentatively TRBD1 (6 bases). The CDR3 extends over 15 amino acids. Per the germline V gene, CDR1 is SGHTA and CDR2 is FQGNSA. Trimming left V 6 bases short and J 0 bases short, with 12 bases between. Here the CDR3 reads CASRADSSSYNEQFF. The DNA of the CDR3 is TGTGCCAGCAGGGCGGACAGTAGCTCCTACAATGAGCAGTTCTTC.

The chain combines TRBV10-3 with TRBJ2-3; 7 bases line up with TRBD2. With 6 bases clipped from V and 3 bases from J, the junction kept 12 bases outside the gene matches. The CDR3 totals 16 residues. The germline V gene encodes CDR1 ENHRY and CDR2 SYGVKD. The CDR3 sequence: CAISSLATRLTDTQYF. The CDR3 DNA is TGTGCCATCAGCTCACTAGCGACTAGGTTAACAGATACGCAGTATTTT.

For the CDR3, the DNA is TGTGCCTCCCGAGGCGGGAGGAGCACCTACGAGCAGTACTTC. Translated, it gives CASRGGRSTYEQYF. The genes are TRBV28 and TRBJ2-7; 8 bases fit TRBD2. With V trimmed by 11 bases and J by 2 bases, 11 bases remained unmatched. The CDR3 covers 14 residues. Looked up from germline, CDR1 is MDHEN and CDR2 is SYDVKM.

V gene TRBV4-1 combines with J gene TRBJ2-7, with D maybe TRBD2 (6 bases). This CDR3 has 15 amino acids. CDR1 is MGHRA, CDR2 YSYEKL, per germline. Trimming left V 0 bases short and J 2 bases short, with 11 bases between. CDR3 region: CASSQDQRTTYEQYF. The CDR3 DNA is TGCGCCAGCAGCCAAGATCAACGGACTACCTACGAGCAGTACTTC.

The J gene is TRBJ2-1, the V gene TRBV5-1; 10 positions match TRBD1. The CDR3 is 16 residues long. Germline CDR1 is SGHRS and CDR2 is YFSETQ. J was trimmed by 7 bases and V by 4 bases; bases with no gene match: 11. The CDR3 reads CASSEPGQGNLNEQFF. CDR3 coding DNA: TGCGCCAGCAGCGAGCCGGGACAGGGGAATCTAAATGAGCAGTTCTTC. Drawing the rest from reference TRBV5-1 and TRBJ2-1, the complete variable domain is KAGVTQTPRYLIKTRGQQVTLSCSPISGHRSVSWYQQTPGQGLQFLFEYFSETQRNKGNFPGRFSGRQFSNSRSEMNVSTLELGDSALYLCASSEPGQGNLNEQFFGPGTRLTVL.